The T cell receptor (beta chain) under discussion was sequenced for a study of shared clonotypes between healthy human individuals. Study-wide results and caveats: In several donors, around 5% of naive CD4 clonotypes appeared in common. Since donors were few, the genetic and exposure-history diversity represented was limited.

Assay: immunoSEQ multiplex PCR; the TCRdb copy retains only in-frame clones and omits some. Of a few hundred thousand clones in the sample, about 74% were seen once. With 3 bases clipped from V and 3 bases from J, the junction kept 16 bases outside the gene matches. The length of the CDR3 is 17 residues. From germline, CDR1 is GTSNPN and CDR2 SVGIG (reference sequence). This clone came up once. No antigen is known for it. All of the donors resided in Nashville, Tennessee, and each was a Caucasian adult. The clonotype was recovered from a man aged 25 to 40 in good health. The sample taken for sequencing was memory CD4+ T cells sorted from blood. Indicated subset: CD45RA-negative fraction. This chain uses TRBV30 with TRBJ2-7, with 8 bases identical to TRBD2. The CDR3 spells CAWREGFRREEGYEQYF. The CDR3 DNA sequence: TGTGCCTGGAGAGAGGGGTTTAGGCGGGAGGAGGGCTACGAGCAGTACTTC.